Below are 4 T cell receptor beta chains sequenced from a single sample in a study of CD8 T cells in Susac syndrome. Reverse transcription of roughly 0.45 to 1 ug RNA used random hexamers. TCRdb ran MiXCR on the immunoSEQ multiplex PCR reads and lists one entry per CDR3 protein. The top ten hold over 0.1% of the sample, which has approximately 220,000 distinct CDR3 sequences, about 94% seen once. Sequenced input: CD8+ T cells from PBMCs. These receptors all come from a human donor with multiple sclerosis.

The V call is TRBV7-8, the J call TRBJ2-5; 8 positions match TRBD1. CDR1 and CDR2 from the germline V gene are SGHVS and FQNEAQ. The V gene end was trimmed by 2 bases and the J gene end by 4 bases; junction bases not matched to a gene: 3. CDR3 size: 14 residues. CDR3 in amino acids: CASSLYTGGETQYF. CDR3 bases: TGTGCCAGCAGCTTATATACAGGGGGAGAGACCCAGTACTTC.

The V gene is TRBV7-2, the J gene TRBJ1-6; no firm D call. Germline V gene data show CDR1 as SGHTA and CDR2 as FQGNSA. The CDR3 sequence is 15 residues long. Trimming stripped 1 base from V and 7 bases from J, with 11 bases between. The CDR3 loop is CASSLVREWNSPLHF. DNA of the CDR3: TGTGCCAGCAGCTTAGTGCGGGAGTGGAATTCACCCCTCCACTTT. Complete variable domain (other parts from reference TRBV7-2 and TRBJ1-6): GAGVSQSPSNKVTEKGKDVELRCDPISGHTALYWYRQSLGQGLEFLIYFQGNSAPDKSGLPSDRFSAERTGGSVSTLTIQRTQQEDSAVYLCASSLVREWNSPLHFGNGTRLTVT.

V and J are TRBV20-1 and TRBJ2-1; D is undetermined. CDR3 length equals 11 residues. Germline V gene lookup returns CDR1 DFQATT and CDR2 SNEGSKA (reference sequence). Trimming removed 5 bases at V and 2 bases at J, with 4 bases between. The DNA for the CDR3 is TGCAGTGCTCCGACCTACAATGAGCAGTTCTTC. This translates into CSAPTYNEQFF.

The count of this clonotype is one. The chain is built from TRBV4-2 and TRBJ2-1; tentatively, D is TRBD1 or TRBD2 (5 bases each). This CDR3 has 15 amino acids. Trimming pared 5 bases from V and 6 bases from J, leaving 17 bases between. Germline V gene lookup returns CDR1 LGHNA and CDR2 YNFKEQ. CDR3 in DNA: TGTGCCAGCAGCTCCGAGCGGACAACCTCCAATGAGCAGTTCTTC. It translates to CASSSERTTSNEQFF.